This T cell receptor beta chain derives from a study of blood T cell repertoires in COVID-19. About the research overall: Spain, Italy and the United States supplied samples that represented acute and convalescent COVID-19.

The trim removed 0 bases at V and 7 bases at J, leaving 5 bases unmatched. The CDR3 is 16 amino acids. Germline V gives CDR1 KGHSH, CDR2 LQKENI. Concerning this clone: Other DNA sequences in the same sample also yield this CDR3.

Here immunoSEQ multiplex PCR was the method, and the copy in TCRdb shows in-frame clones only, minus some. The sample carries 45,000 to 55,000 clones, approximately 88% recorded once. This chain uses TRBV18 with TRBJ2-1; 11 bases align to TRBD2. The receptor comes from a human donor in a cohort sampled during active COVID-19. The sample taken for sequencing was peripheral blood. The CDR3 loop is CASSPPGLAGGNEQFF. DNA of the CDR3: TGTGCCAGCTCACCACCGGGTCTAGCGGGAGGTAATGAGCAGTTCTTC.